The TCR beta chain described here comes from a study of response to subunit inactivated influenza vaccine. TCRdb redid the calling of the RT-PCR reads with MiXCR, one entry per CDR3 protein. The table includes hundreds of thousands of distinct CDR3 sequences, approximately 11% detected once. This clonotype was recorded a few times. CDR1 is SGHTA, CDR2 FQGNSA, per germline. The V and J ends lost 7 bases and 2 bases, in that order; junction bases with no gene match: 5. The CDR3 is made up of 15 amino acids. The specimen comprised PBMCs from blood, sampled more than 35 days after vaccination. The TCR was taken from a middle-aged man who received an inactivated influenza vaccine. V usage is TRBV7-2 and J usage is TRBJ2-7; TRBD2 aligns across 13 bases. The CDR3 coding sequence is TGTGCCAGCACCGAAGGGACTAGCGGGACCTACGAGCAGTACTTC. Translating it yields CASTEGTSGTYEQYF.